These 26 T cell receptor beta chains were all obtained from the same sample, sequenced in a study of cytomegalovirus exposure and HLA in healthy donors. PCR used 60 Vbeta primers and 13 Jbeta primers. Clones were read by immunoSEQ multiplex PCR, and TCRdb kept only the in-frame ones, dropping some. The sample contains roughly 60,000 clones, 70% of which appear only once. Sequenced material: PBMCs. The receptors were sampled from an older woman in good health and CMV-seropositive.

The rearrangement links TRBV18 to TRBJ2-7, with D perhaps TRBD1 (5 bases). Germline V gene sequence: CDR1 KGHSH, CDR2 LQKENI. The CDR3 has 17 residues. V lost 0 bases, J lost 2 bases, and 17 bases lay in between. The CDR3 protein is CASSPPRIRERAYEQYF. The CDR3 coding sequence is TGTGCCAGCTCACCACCGCGTATCAGGGAAAGGGCCTACGAGCAGTACTTC.

There are a few counts of this clone. The chain is built from TRBV4-3 and TRBJ1-4; 10 bases fit TRBD1. This CDR3 comprises 19 residues. V was clipped by 3 bases and J by 1 base; unmatched bases: 11. CDR1 LGHNA and CDR2 YSLEER come from the germline V gene. The CDR3 is CASSQTTGGFWGTNEKLFF. CDR3 nucleotide sequence: TGCGCCAGCAGCCAGACGACAGGGGGCTTTTGGGGAACTAATGAAAAACTGTTTTTT.

This clone has a single count. The J gene is TRBJ2-5, the V gene TRBV30; TRBD2 is a possible D gene (5 bases). The DNA end favors TRBJ2-7, so the J call may be wrong. Germline CDR1 GTSNPN, CDR2 SVGIG (reference sequence). The CDR3 contains 12 residues. The CDR3 sequence is CAGRLITYEQYF. Here the CDR3 DNA reads TGTGCCGGTAGACTAATAACCTACGAGCAGTACTTC.

The rearrangement joins TRBV7-2 to TRBJ2-5; the match to TRBD2 covers 12 bases. This CDR3 region has 15 residues. Germline V gene lookup returns CDR1 SGHTA and CDR2 FQGNSA. The ends lost 8 bases at V and 3 bases at J; junction bases unmatched: 7. The CDR3 region has the DNA TGTGCCAGCCTTCTAGCGGGGGGGGAGAAAGAGACCCAGTACTTC. Translation: CASLLAGGEKETQYF.

This chain uses TRBV6-4 with TRBJ2-1; 7 nucleotides agree with TRBD2. This CDR3 has 13 amino acids. Germline-derived CDR1 and CDR2 are MRHNA and SNTAGT. V shed 3 bases, J shed 9 bases, and the junction held 5 bases outside the gene matches. CDR3 coding DNA: TGTGCCAGCAGTGAAGGCGGGGGAGGTGAGCAGTTCTTC. Translated: CASSEGGGGEQFF.

This clone was seen only a few times. This rearrangement joins TRBV18 to TRBJ1-3; D may be TRBD1 (5 bases). V lost 4 bases, J lost 1 base, and 5 bases lay in between. Germline values: CDR1 KGHSH, CDR2 LQKENI. This CDR3 region has 13 residues. CDR3 loop: CASSQGSGNTIYF. The CDR3 bases are TGTGCCAGCTCACAGGGGTCTGGAAACACCATATATTTT.

This chain uses TRBV9 with TRBJ1-1, with 7 bases lining up with TRBD1. Germline trimming cut 1 base from V and 4 bases from J; bases unmatched to any gene: 1. The CDR3 runs 13 residues. Germline CDR1 is SGDLS and CDR2 is YYNGEE. CDR3 region: CASSVTGVTEAFF. CDR3 DNA sequence: TGTGCCAGCAGCGTAACAGGGGTCACTGAAGCTTTCTTT.

The rearrangement uses TRBV6-1 and TRBJ1-2, with D tentatively TRBD1 (5 bases). Trimming stripped 5 bases from V and 9 bases from J, with 16 bases between. CDR1 and CDR2 (germline): MNHNS, SASEGT. The CDR3 sequence is 13 residues long. The CDR3 sequence is CASSLRGGDSYTF. As DNA, the CDR3 is TGTGCCAGCAGTTTGAGGGGAGGGGATAGCTACACCTTC.

This chain links TRBV5-4 with TRBJ1-6; unclear D gene. The ends were cut back, 4 bases at V and 0 bases at J, with 11 bases in the middle. The V gene's germline CDR1 is SGHNT and CDR2 YYREEE (reference sequence). The CDR3 is 16 residues long. As DNA, the CDR3 is TGTGCCAGCAGCCCACAAAGGAGCTCCTATAATTCACCCCTCCACTTT. Translating gives CASSPQRSSYNSPLHF.

The genes are TRBV18 and TRBJ1-3, with 11 nucleotides matching TRBD1. The CDR3 length is 15 residues. CDR1 and CDR2 from the germline V gene are KGHSH and LQKENI. Unmatched junction bases numbered 4, after V lost 5 bases and J lost 4 bases. CDR3 sequence: CASSADRGHGNTIYF. In nucleotides, the CDR3 is TGTGCCAGCTCAGCGGACAGGGGGCACGGAAACACCATATATTTT.

This rearrangement joins TRBV4-3 to TRBJ1-6; possible D gene TRBD1, 5 bases. This CDR3 comprises 15 residues. V gave up 4 bases and J gave up 8 bases, with 15 bases separating them. Looked up from germline, CDR1 is LGHNA and CDR2 is YSLEER. In nucleotides, the CDR3 is TGCGCCAGCAGCCTGGGAGGGCAGGGAGATTCACCCCTCCACTTT. Amino acid sequence: CASSLGGQGDSPLHF.

This clone was counted a single time. V and J are TRBV10-3 and TRBJ2-7; 8 bases align to TRBD1. CDR3 size: 14 residues. After removal of 4 bases from V and 7 bases from J, the junction contained 9 bases not matched to a gene. Germline CDR1 and CDR2: ENHRY and SYGVKD. CDR3 bases: TGTGCCATCAGTGTTCTCAGGGGGCCGGGAGAGCAGTACTTC. Amino acids: CAISVLRGPGEQYF.

V gene TRBV19 combines with J gene TRBJ1-1; D is possibly TRBD1 (6 bases). The ends were cut back, 4 bases at V and 0 bases at J, with 15 bases in the middle. The CDR3 is 16 residues long. Germline CDR1 is LNHDA and CDR2 is SQIVND (reference sequence). CDR3 DNA sequence: TGTGCCAGTAGTACCCGTCTAACAGGGATGAACACTGAAGCTTTCTTT. Protein sequence: CASSTRLTGMNTEAFF.

The chain links TRBV19 to TRBJ1-6; possibly TRBD1 for D (6 bases). CDR1 and CDR2 (germline): LNHDA, SQIVND (reference sequence). The length of the CDR3 is 16 residues. V was trimmed by 9 bases and J by 6 bases, leaving 21 bases between them. CDR3 sequence reads: CASRIGGPYVNSPLHF. The DNA for the CDR3 is TGTGCCAGCCGGATCGGGGGGCCCTATGTTAATTCACCCCTCCACTTT.

This sequence joins TRBV2 and TRBJ2-3; the D gene is possibly TRBD1 (5 bases). Germline CDR1 is SNHLY and CDR2 is FYNNEI. Trimming removed 8 bases from V and 2 bases from J, with 14 bases in between. This CDR3 is built from 14 residues. The CDR3 nucleotides are TGTGCCAGCTCCAGGCGCAGGGACACAGATACGCAGTATTTT. This gives the protein CASSRRRDTDTQYF.

The chain recombines TRBV2 with TRBJ2-2, with D maybe TRBD2 (7 bases). Looked up from germline, CDR1 is SNHLY and CDR2 is FYNNEI. CDR3 size: 14 residues. V lost 8 bases to trimming and J lost 4 bases, with 14 bases between them. CDR3: CASLAGAGTGELFF. The DNA of the CDR3 is TGTGCCAGCCTTGCGGGGGCTGGCACCGGGGAGCTGTTTTTT.

This chain uses TRBV5-1 with TRBJ2-1; D unclear. V dropped 0 bases and J dropped 4 bases, with 14 bases sitting between them. The germline V gene encodes CDR1 SGHRS and CDR2 YFSETQ. The CDR3 consists of 16 residues. The CDR3 reads CASSLATGFGYNEQFF. The CDR3 DNA reads TGCGCCAGCAGCTTGGCAACTGGTTTTGGTTACAATGAGCAGTTCTTC.

Only one count was recorded for this clone. The chain joins TRBV7-8 to TRBJ2-7, with 8 bases aligning to TRBD1. Germline CDR1 is SGHVS and CDR2 is FQNEAQ. The CDR3 has 15 amino acids. With V trimmed by 1 base and J by 2 bases, 4 bases remained unmatched. The CDR3 sequence: CASSLEGQGTYEQYF. For the CDR3, the DNA is TGTGCCAGCAGCTTAGAAGGACAGGGAACCTACGAGCAGTACTTC. The whole variable domain, remainder taken from reference TRBV7-8 and TRBJ2-7, is GAGVSQSPRYKVAKRGQDVALRCDPISGHVSLFWYQQALGQGPEFLTYFQNEAQLDKSGLPSDRFFAERPEGSVSTLKIQRTQQEDSAVYLCASSLEGQGTYEQYFGPGTRLTVT.

Concerning this clone: A junction boundary mismatches the germline segment, possibly from a read error. This chain links TRBV7-9 with TRBJ1-2, with D unclear. The CDR3 loop spans 15 amino acids. Germline CDR1 reads SEHNR; CDR2 reads FQNEAQ (reference sequence). The CDR3 here is CSSSFGTEFNYGYTF. Here the CDR3 DNA reads TGTTCCAGCAGCTTTGGAACAGAATTTAACTATGGCTACACCTTC.

This rearrangement joins TRBV4-3 to TRBJ1-2; TRBD1 matches at 10 bases. V gave up 1 base and J gave up 4 bases; unmatched junction bases: 9. The CDR3 runs to 17 residues. CDR1 is LGHNA and CDR2 is YSLEER in the germline V gene. CDR3 sequence (DNA): TGCGCCAGCAGCCAAGCCCATCCGGGACAGGGGTCCTATGGCTACACCTTC. Its protein is CASSQAHPGQGSYGYTF.

The rearrangement uses TRBV2 and TRBJ2-5, with TRBD2 matching over 11 bases. The CDR3 runs to 15 residues. Looked up from germline, CDR1 is SNHLY and CDR2 is FYNNEI. The trim removed 6 bases at V and 7 bases at J, leaving 10 bases unmatched. The CDR3 loop reads CASRGLAGGSGTQYF. The CDR3 DNA follows: TGTGCCAGCAGGGGTCTAGCGGGGGGTAGTGGGACCCAGTACTTC.

The chain carries TRBV19 and TRBJ1-1, with a possible D match to TRBD1 (6 bases). Deletions cut 3 bases from V and 5 bases from J, with 13 bases between. CDR3 length: 14 residues. From germline, CDR1 is LNHDA and CDR2 SQIVND (reference sequence). The CDR3 spells CASSISQGKTEAFF. As DNA, the CDR3 is TGTGCCAGTAGTATTAGTCAGGGGAAGACTGAAGCTTTCTTT.

The chain couples TRBV15 to TRBJ2-3; a possible D gene is TRBD1 (6 bases). CDR3 size: 15 residues. Trimming removed 0 bases from V and 5 bases from J, with 12 bases in between. Germline V lookup: CDR1 LNHNV, CDR2 YYDKDF (reference sequence). The CDR3 region has the DNA TGTGCCACCAGCAGAGAGGCTGGGACACAAGATACGCAGTATTTT. It encodes CATSREAGTQDTQYF.

This clone ranks as medium-sized. The CDR3: CASSGGSGYTF. The DNA for the CDR3 is TGTGCCAGCAGTGGGGGGAGTGGCTACACCTTC. The chain links TRBV6-6 to TRBJ1-2, with D perhaps TRBD1 (5 bases). CDR3 length equals 11 residues. Trimming removed 5 bases from V and 7 bases from J, with 8 bases in between. Germline V gene sequence: CDR1 MNHNY, CDR2 SVGAGI (reference sequence).

The rearrangement links TRBV7-2 to TRBJ2-1, with 7 nucleotides matching TRBD2. Germline loops: CDR1 SGHTA, CDR2 FQGNSA. This CDR3 region has 18 residues. J was trimmed by 7 bases and V by 2 bases; bases with no gene match: 17. The CDR3 region is CASSLTGLDTTLRNEQFF. The CDR3 DNA reads TGTGCCAGCAGCTTAACCGGACTAGATACGACCTTAAGGAATGAGCAGTTCTTC. The whole variable domain, remainder taken from reference TRBV7-2 and TRBJ2-1, is GAGVSQSPSNKVTEKGKDVELRCDPISGHTALYWYRQSLGQGLEFLIYFQGNSAPDKSGLPSDRFSAERTGGSVSTLTIQRTQQEDSAVYLCASSLTGLDTTLRNEQFFGPGTRLTVL.

The chain employs TRBV6-1 and TRBJ1-5; no clear D. This CDR3 spans 15 amino acids. CDR1 and CDR2 (germline): MNHNS, SASEGT. V lost 4 bases and J lost 1, with 11 bases in between. This chain's CDR3 is CASSVADGSNQPQHF. CDR3 DNA sequence: TGTGCCAGCAGTGTGGCGGATGGGAGCAATCAGCCCCAGCATTTT.